What follows is one T cell receptor (beta chain) and its context. Its antigen is unknown. TCRdb analysed the reads with MiXCR anew, one entry per CDR3 protein. The sample comprises approximately 1,000,000 distinct CDR3 sequences, around 32% of which are singletons, and over 13% rests with the top ten. These data belong to a study of T cell repertoires in cytomegalovirus infection. This CDR3 contains 15 residues. Germline V CDR1 and CDR2: MNHEY, SMNVEV (reference sequence). V dropped 6 bases and J dropped 0; count of bases not matched to a gene: 5. General study findings and limits: Cumulative public TCR beta family frequency identified CMV carriers with the relevant HLA.

The gene calls are TRBV27 and TRBJ1-5; 7 bases are shared with TRBD1. The sequences come from cultured CD8+ T cells from PBMCs, collected from culture after CMV antigen stimulation. The TCR was taken from a human donor in good health (CMV status not recorded). Some clones in this sample may be carry-over from other donors' samples. CDR3 DNA: TGTGCCAGCAGGGAGGGGGCGGTTAGCAATCAGCCCCAGCATTTT. This encodes CASREGAVSNQPQHF.